Given below is one TCR beta chain in context. This record comes from a study of blood T cell repertoires in COVID-19. Study summary: Samples representing acute and convalescent COVID-19 were sourced from the United States, Italy and Spain. T cells, B-cell-depleted T cells, or PBMCs supplied cDNA or gDNA.

The germline V gene has CDR1 LGHDT and CDR2 YNNKEL (reference sequence). This CDR3 region has 12 residues. Trimming took 0 bases from V and 7 from J, leaving 6 bases between them. In the original workflow: Cell counts per sample came from amplifying reference gene primers. The data were produced by immunoSEQ multiplex PCR, yet TCRdb's version contains in-frame clones alone and is incomplete. V and J calls plus clone size are reproduced from that table; the DNA served to infer D and trimming. The table shows about 150,000 clones, with approximately 90% occurring only once. The clonotype originates from a woman aged 40 to 50 with acute or convalescent COVID-19. The rearrangement links TRBV3-1 (or the pseudogene TRBV3-2) to TRBJ1-2; D remains unclear. Specimen: peripheral blood. CDR3 nucleotides: TGTGCCAGCAGCCAAGAGGTCAGTGGCTACACCTTC. Protein sequence: CASSQEVSGYTF.